This section outlines one T cell receptor beta chain sequence together with its context. Its antigen is not known. The germline gene is not matched at one end of the junction; a read error may be the cause. The source of the sample is a study of tumor-infiltrating lymphocytes in primary liver carcinoma. Background on the study: Stage T1-T3 N0M0 tumors spanned roughly 4 to 10 cm. The study, taken as a whole, reports: Tumor-adjacent and tumor-blood pairs overlapped less than tumor region pairs did.

Starting material of around 490 ng total RNA yielded TCR beta cDNA via a constant-region primer. Slightly modified ARM-PCR with three nested multiplex PCR rounds yielded TCR beta libraries. Primers for the first two PCR rounds were TRBV1-TRBV30 forward primers and a C-beta reverse primer (about 9 cycles per round). Via MiXCR, TCRdb re-called the multiplex PCR reads, giving one row per CDR3 protein. The table shows 150,000 to 200,000 distinct CDR3 sequences, with approximately 80% occurring only once. Germline CDR1 and CDR2: LGHNA and YNFKEQ. The CDR3 totals 18 residues. Unsorted bulk tissue, about 19-32 mg of it, served as the source for co-extraction of RNA and DNA. Patients underwent surgical resection for primary liver carcinoma. Tumor regions sampled: superior, inferior, left, right poles, and centre.

This TCR came from a man aged 35 to 55 with primary liver carcinoma and hepatitis B virus infection. Sequencing was carried out using tumor tissue from primary liver carcinoma. The genes are TRBV4-2 and TRBJ2-5; TRBD2 agrees at 12 bases. This CDR3 is CASSQDLAGGRNIETQHF. Here the CDR3 DNA reads TGTGCCAGCAGCCAAGATCTAGCGGGAGGGCGAAATATAGAGACCCAGCACTTC.